One sample yielded the 3 T cell receptor beta chains listed below, sequenced in a study of beta chain features in type 1 diabetes (dated by TCRdb to 2016 to 2018). The research as a whole found: In all four CD4+ subsets, TCRB CDR3 length was moderately but significantly shorter in type 1 diabetes patients.

These receptors have no identified antigens. The method was the immunoSEQ multiplex PCR assay. All of the isolated RNA was reverse transcribed with the High Capacity cDNA Reverse Transcription Kit, so expressed TCRB transcripts were sequenced. What TCRdb holds here is the immuneACCESS table cut down to in-frame rearrangements. Part of the clones is not present; checked against another copy, under half of the missing clones reflect an unresolved V gene, and the others are unexplained. In all, the sample holds about 140,000 clones, and less than 15% of those were seen once. Of the sample, about 1.3% falls within the top ten clones. Sequenced input: central memory CD4+ T cells from blood. These receptors were collected from a man younger than 35 with type 1 diabetes.

This sequence joins TRBV18 and TRBJ1-1, with a weak D call TRBD1 (6 bases). Trimming pared 5 bases from V and 4 bases from J, leaving 14 bases between. The CDR3 covers 14 residues. Germline-derived CDR1 and CDR2 are KGHSH and LQKENI. CDR3 sequence: CASSGGFLGTEAFF. The CDR3 DNA reads as TGTGCCAGCTCAGGGGGCTTCCTGGGCACTGAAGCTTTCTTT.

This chain joins TRBV9 and TRBJ1-1; D not certain. In germline, CDR1 is SGDLS, CDR2 YYNGEE. The V gene lost 4 bases and the J gene lost 0 bases, with 13 bases spanning the gap. The CDR3 has 15 amino acids. The DNA for the CDR3 is TGTGCCAGCAGCCCGGCCGCACTGTTGAACACTGAAGCTTTCTTT. Protein: CASSPAALLNTEAFF.

V usage is TRBV7-8 and J usage is TRBJ2-1; 9 bases map to TRBD1. The CDR3 extends over 16 amino acids. CDR1 is SGHVS, CDR2 FQNEAQ, per germline. V was clipped by 5 bases and J by 0 bases; unmatched bases: 5. The CDR3 nucleotides read TGTGCCAGCAGCCGCACAGGGGGCAGCTCCTACAATGAGCAGTTCTTC. Its protein product is CASSRTGGSSYNEQFF.